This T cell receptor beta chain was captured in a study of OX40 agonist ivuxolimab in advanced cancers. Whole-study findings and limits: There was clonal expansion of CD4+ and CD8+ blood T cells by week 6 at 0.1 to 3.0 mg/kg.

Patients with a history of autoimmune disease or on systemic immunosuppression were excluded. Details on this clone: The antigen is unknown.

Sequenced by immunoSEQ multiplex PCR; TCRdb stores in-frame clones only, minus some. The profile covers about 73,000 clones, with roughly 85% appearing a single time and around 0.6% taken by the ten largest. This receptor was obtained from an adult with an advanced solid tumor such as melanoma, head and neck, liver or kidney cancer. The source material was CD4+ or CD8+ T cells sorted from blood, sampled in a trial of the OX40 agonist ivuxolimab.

In DNA form, the CDR3 reads TGTGCCAGCAGTCAAGGAGCGTTGGATGAGCAGTTCTTC. This gives the protein CASSQGALDEQFF. The V gene is TRBV7-6, the J gene TRBJ2-1; D is unresolved. The CDR3 totals 13 residues. V gave up 6 bases and J gave up 8 bases, with 14 bases separating them. Germline V gives CDR1 SGHVS, CDR2 FNYEAQ.